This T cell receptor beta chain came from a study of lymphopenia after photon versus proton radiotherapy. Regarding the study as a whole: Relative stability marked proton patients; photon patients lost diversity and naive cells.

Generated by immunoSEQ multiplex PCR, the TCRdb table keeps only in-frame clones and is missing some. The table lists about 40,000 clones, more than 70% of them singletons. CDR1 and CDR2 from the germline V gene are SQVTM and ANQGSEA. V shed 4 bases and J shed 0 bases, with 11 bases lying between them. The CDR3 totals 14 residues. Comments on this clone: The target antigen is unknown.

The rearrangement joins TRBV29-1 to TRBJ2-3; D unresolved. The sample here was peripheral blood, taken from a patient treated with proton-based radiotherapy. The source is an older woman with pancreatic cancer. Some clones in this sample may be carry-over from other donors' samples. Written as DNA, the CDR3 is TGCAGCGTTGCCCGAGCGCCTAGCACAGATACGCAGTATTTT. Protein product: CSVARAPSTDTQYF.